Below, one T cell receptor (beta chain) is given with its context. Its antigen is still unknown. No base quality information exists; no much larger clone differs at one position. Each collaborating institution followed its own protocols to collect whole blood in K2EDTA tubes. For TCRbeta analysis, collaborator samples were shipped as frozen whole blood, as isolated PBMCs, or as DNA extracted from either sample type. The immunoSEQ Assay, a bias-controlled multiplex PCR, was used to amplify TCRbeta CDR3 regions from genomic DNA. In the original analysis: Nucleated cell counts per sample were estimated from amplification of reference gene primers within the assay. To quantify the absolute abundance of each unique TCRbeta CDR3 rearrangement, sequence reads were collapsed and filtered. For each sample, productive Simpson clonality was calculated by taking the square root of Simpson's diversity index across productive rearrangements. What TCRdb holds here is the immuneACCESS table cut down to in-frame rearrangements. Part of the clones is not present; checked against another copy, under half of the missing clones reflect an unresolved V gene, and the others are unexplained. The V and J calls and clone size are taken from that table; D and trimming were inferred from the DNA. Counted in this sample were 200,000 to 250,000 clones; around 80% of them appeared once. The ten largest clones represent 5.5% to 8.5% of the sample.

This sample was taken from a study of blood T cell repertoires in COVID-19 (dated by TCRdb to about 2020). For context, the study as a whole: Samples covering the acute and convalescent phases of COVID-19 were provided by collaborators in the United States, Italy and Spain. The prospective study material was composed of cDNA or gDNA derived from T cells, B-cell-depleted T cells, or PBMCs. Subjects who had been exposed to COVID-19, were actively infected with it, or had recovered from it provided the deeply sampled blood TCRbeta repertoires that made up the dataset. The repertoires were released in a freely available public database intended as a resource for research on the immune response to SARS-CoV-2. Samples were obtained from the ongoing ImmuneRACE study (first 160 participants) and from some 1,200 subjects provided by 6 global collaborators. Nearly every sample came with metadata listing a de-identified subject ID, COVID-19 status, age in years and sex. Where available, HLA class I and class II types were obtained from metadata supplied by the sample provider rather than from assay-based typing. On the study overall, not on this receptor specifically: Clinical and demographic metadata were provided uncurated, with the amount varying by source and participant.

Material for sequencing was peripheral blood. The sequence was obtained from an older woman with acute or convalescent COVID-19.

The CDR3 here reads CASSPGGGSYEQYF. In nucleotides, the sequence is TGTGCCAGCAGCCCAGGGGGTGGTTCCTACGAGCAGTACTTC. The V and J genes are TRBV9 and TRBJ2-7, with TRBD1 matching 7 junction bases. Reading from cysteine to phenylalanine, the CDR3 counts 14 amino acids. CDR3 DNA only is kept here, 42 bases in frame from base 1. The germline V gene encodes CDR1 SGDLS and CDR2 YYNGEE. The germline V end is reduced by 4 bases and the J end by 1 base; junction bases left unmatched: 5.